This T cell receptor (beta chain) was sequenced for a study of blood T cell repertoires in COVID-19. Study information: Sites across the United States, Italy and Spain contributed samples from acute and convalescent COVID-19.

Original data processing: Amplification with reference gene primers provided the estimates of nucleated cell counts. Using immunoSEQ multiplex PCR, the repertoire was profiled, and TCRdb retains in-frame clones only, with some absent. That table furnishes V, J and clone size, whereas the DNA furnished D and trimming. The data show over 200,000 clones, 80% to 85% seen once. The CDR3 has 15 residues. Sequences were obtained from peripheral blood. The chain couples TRBV21-1 to TRBJ1-5; the table's D gene call, TRBD1, was not cross checked with the DNA. TRBV21-1 is an annotated pseudogene. The receptor was isolated from a human donor in a cohort sampled during active COVID-19. In nucleotides, the CDR3 is TGTGCCAGCAGCAAAGAGACAGCCTGCAATCAGCCCCAGCATTTT. It encodes CASSKETACNQPQHF.